The clone carrying this T cell receptor (beta chain) appeared a single time. As yet, its antigen is unknown. Measured with immunoSEQ multiplex PCR; TCRdb has only the in-frame clones, and not every one. The sample consists of over 150,000 clones, roughly 84% of them appearing once. The data stem from a study of cytomegalovirus exposure and HLA in healthy donors. Trimming shortened V by 2 bases and J by 4 bases, and 9 bases separated the two germline ends. This CDR3 contains 14 residues. Germline V gives CDR1 LNHDA, CDR2 SQIVND (reference sequence). Study conclusions and caveats: The study labeled 180 or so TCR beta chains cytomegalovirus-associated. One later analysis, an examination of the 120 validation repertoires, found that first-cohort TCR clusters tended to co-occur in them.

The source of this sequence is a woman aged 18-35 years in good health and CMV-seropositive. The sequencing input was PBMCs. The V call is TRBV19, the J call TRBJ1-5; D not certain. CDR3 residues: CASSIISPNQPQHF. The CDR3 nucleotides read TGTGCCAGTAGTATAATAAGCCCTAATCAGCCCCAGCATTTT. Full variable domain (remainder filled in from reference TRBV19 and TRBJ1-5): DGGITQSPKYLFRKEGQNVTLSCEQNLNHDAMYWYRQDPGQGLRLIYYSQIVNDFQKGDIAEGYSVSREKKESFPLTVTSAQKNPTAFYLCASSIISPNQPQHFGDGTRLSIL.